Shown below are 27 T cell receptor beta chains from a single sample sequenced in a study of control samples from healthy donors and cancer patients. The method was immunoSEQ multiplex PCR; TCRdb's version includes in-frame clones alone and lacks a portion of them. In the table there are around 100,000 clones, 87% of which are singletons. Source material: blood. The receptors originated from a woman between 45 and 60 years old in good health.

The chain carries TRBV29-1 and TRBJ2-5; D is unclear. The CDR3 loop spans 12 amino acids. Germline V gene sequence: CDR1 SQVTM, CDR2 ANQGSEA. Between the trimmed V and J ends, which lost 3 bases and 5 bases, there was a span of 10 bases. The CDR3: CSVDIEEETQYF. The CDR3 nucleotides are TGCAGCGTTGATATAGAAGAGGAGACCCAGTACTTC.

The rearrangement uses TRBV5-3 and TRBJ2-2; D remains unclear. TRBV5-3 is classed as an ORF, of uncertain function. CDR3 size: 15 residues. The ends were cut back, 0 bases at V and 1 base at J, with 7 bases in the middle. The CDR3 region has the DNA TGTGCCAGAAGCTTGGAGGAGAAGAACACCGGGGAGCTGTTTTTT. Protein sequence: CARSLEEKNTGELFF.

The chain employs TRBV6-6 and TRBJ1-1; TRBD1 is a possible D gene (5 bases). Trimming pared 6 bases from V and 4 bases from J, leaving 18 bases between. The CDR3 contains 15 residues. CDR1 is MNHNY, CDR2 SVGAGI, per germline (reference sequence). The CDR3 DNA reads TGTGCCAGCAGCGTACCCCCGGGGGGAGGCACTGAAGCTTTCTTT. Translating it yields CASSVPPGGGTEAFF.

This clone has only a few counts. This rearrangement joins TRBV7-9 to TRBJ1-5; D ambiguous. This CDR3 spans 15 amino acids. V was cut by 5 bases and J by 4 bases, with 15 bases left in between. Per the germline V gene, CDR1 is SEHNR and CDR2 is FQNEAQ (reference sequence). CDR3 in DNA: TGTGCCAGCAGCGCCCCGGGCATTACTAATCAGCCCCAGCATTTT. Its protein is CASSAPGITNQPQHF.

The chain couples TRBV23-1 to TRBJ1-5; 7 positions agree with TRBD1. TRBV23-1 is labeled an ORF, and its function is uncertain. V shed 6 bases and J 3 bases; nucleotides not matched to a gene: 11. The CDR3 is made up of 16 amino acids. CDR3 DNA: TGCGCCAGCAGCCCCAAACAGGGGCCTCTCAATCAGCCCCAGCATTTT. It translates to CASSPKQGPLNQPQHF.

V usage is TRBV7-9 and J usage is TRBJ2-1, with D possibly being TRBD2 (5 bases). Germline assignment: CDR1 SEHNR and CDR2 FQNEAQ (reference sequence). Trimming removed 3 bases from V and 10 bases from J, with 16 bases in between. The CDR3 totals 14 residues. The CDR3 DNA reads TGTGCCAGCAGCTTTTCGGACTGGATCGGAGAGCAGTTCTTC. Amino acid sequence: CASSFSDWIGEQFF.

The rearrangement uses TRBV23-1 and TRBJ1-1, with 10 bases identical to TRBD1. TRBV23-1 is an ORF; its function is uncertain. This CDR3 has 14 amino acids. V lost 6 bases, J lost 2 bases, and 3 bases stayed unmatched. The CDR3 DNA follows: TGCGCCAGCAGCCCGACAGGGGGCAACACTGAAGCTTTCTTT. Its protein is CASSPTGGNTEAFF.

V is TRBV9 and J is TRBJ1-2; D unclear. The germline V and J ends were trimmed by 3 bases and 4 bases, with 16 bases remaining between them. Germline V gene lookup returns CDR1 SGDLS and CDR2 YYNGEE. This CDR3 is 15 amino acids long. CDR3 protein: CASSAVDDPFYGYTF. The CDR3 DNA reads as TGTGCCAGCAGCGCCGTCGATGACCCGTTCTATGGCTACACCTTC.

The DNA of the CDR3 is TGTGCCAGCAGTTACCCAGGGGGACGAGAGACCCAGTACTTC. It codes for CASSYPGGRETQYF. The chain joins TRBV5-4 to TRBJ2-5, with TRBD1 matching 7 bases. The CDR3 length is 14 residues. CDR1 is SGHNT, CDR2 YYREEE, per germline (reference sequence). V dropped 5 bases and J dropped 4; count of bases not matched to a gene: 8.

The genes are TRBV5-4 and TRBJ2-3, with D possibly TRBD1 on 5 matching bases. This CDR3 is 17 amino acids long. Trimming cost V 4 bases and J 7 bases, with 25 bases left between them. Germline assignment: CDR1 SGHNT and CDR2 YYREEE (reference sequence). The CDR3 DNA reads TGTGCCAGCAGCCCGGAAGTTCGCAGGGCGGTCGGTAATACGCAGTATTTT. Translation: CASSPEVRRAVGNTQYF. The full variable domain, its missing parts supplied by reference TRBV5-4 and TRBJ2-3, is ETGVTQSPTHLIKTRGQQVTLRCSSQSGHNTVSWYQQALGQGPQFIFQYYREEENGRGNFPPRFSGLQFPNYSSELNVNALELDDSALYLCASSPEVRRAVGNTQYFGPGTRLTVL.

In this sample, this clone turned up a few times. This sample also contains other DNA sequences that code for the same CDR3. CDR3: CASSLDVNTEAFF. The CDR3 nucleotides read TGCGCCAGCAGCTTGGATGTGAACACTGAAGCTTTCTTT. This chain connects TRBV5-1 to TRBJ1-1; D is ambiguous. Trimming took off 0 bases at V and 0 bases at J, with 3 bases between the two ends. The length of the CDR3 is 13 residues. CDR1 and CDR2 (germline): SGHRS, YFSETQ.

The chain recombines TRBV4-2 with TRBJ1-4; possible D gene TRBD1, 5 bases. The germline CDR1 and CDR2 sequences are LGHNA and YNFKEQ. This CDR3 contains 18 residues. V was clipped by 2 bases and J by 0 bases, with 16 bases between them. For the CDR3, the DNA is TGTGCCAGCAGCCAACCGGGACCTCAGGGCGCAACTAATGAAAAACTGTTTTTT. As protein: CASSQPGPQGATNEKLFF.

The chain carries TRBV27 and TRBJ1-3, with unresolved D. Germline CDR1 reads MNHEY; CDR2 reads SMNVEV (reference sequence). V was shortened by 4 bases and J by 2 bases, with 18 bases between the two germline ends. This CDR3 is 17 amino acids long. The CDR3 nucleotides are TGTGCCAGCAGTTCCCTGGGTAACGTCGGACCTGGAAACACCATATATTTT. Translated: CASSSLGNVGPGNTIYF.

In this sample, this clone turned up a few times. The chain couples TRBV30 to TRBJ1-5; 7 nucleotides agree with TRBD1. Germline CDR1 GTSNPN, CDR2 SVGIG (reference sequence). V shed 3 bases, J shed 4 bases, and the junction held 3 bases outside the gene matches. CDR3 length: 13 residues. The CDR3 bases are TGTGCCTGGAGCCAGACAGGGAATCAGCCCCAGCATTTT. Translation: CAWSQTGNQPQHF.

The chain links TRBV5-4 to TRBJ1-1, with D perhaps TRBD1 (6 bases). Germline CDR1 reads SGHNT; CDR2 reads YYREEE (reference sequence). The CDR3 covers 13 residues. Trimming stripped 0 bases from V and 5 bases from J, with 8 bases between. CDR3 region: CASSLERGTEAFF. The CDR3 DNA is TGTGCCAGCAGCTTGGAGAGGGGGACTGAAGCTTTCTTT.

With respect to this clone: One junction end does not reproduce the germline sequence, and a read error may be involved. This sequence joins TRBV5-8 and TRBJ1-1; no definite D call. From germline, CDR1 is SGHTS and CDR2 YDEGEE. This CDR3 comprises 16 residues. The CDR3 bases are TGTGCCAGCAGCTTGAAAGATGGGGTAAGGAACCCTGAAGCTTTCTTT. Encoded protein: CASSLKDGVRNPEAFF.

This clone is classed as medium-sized. The rearrangement joins TRBV28 to TRBJ1-1, with TRBD1 matching over 9 bases. The CDR3 loop spans 13 amino acids. Germline values: CDR1 MDHEN, CDR2 SYDVKM. V shed 5 bases, J shed 4 bases, and the junction held 2 bases outside the gene matches. CDR3: CASSRDRVTEAFF. The CDR3 DNA follows: TGTGCCAGCAGTAGGGACAGGGTCACTGAAGCTTTCTTT. The full variable domain, with the rest looked up from reference TRBV28 and TRBJ1-1, is DVKVTQSSRYLVKRTGEKVFLECVQDMDHENMFWYRQDPGLGLRLIYFSYDVKMKEKGDIPEGYSVSREKKERFSLILESASTNQTSMYLCASSRDRVTEAFFGQGTRLTVV.

This clone appeared once. The V and J genes are TRBV16 and TRBJ2-7; no clear D. The CDR3 length is 12 residues. Germline-derived CDR1 and CDR2 are KGHSY and FQNENV. V shed 1 base and J shed 3 bases, with 4 bases lying between them. CDR3 coding DNA: TGTGCCAGCAGCCAATTACTCTACGAGCAGTACGTC. Encoded protein: CASSQLLYEQYV.

The chain uses TRBV30 and TRBJ2-3; 7 nucleotides line up with TRBD2. The CDR3 has 15 amino acids. The germline gives CDR1 GTSNPN, CDR2 SVGIG (reference sequence). V lost 0 bases and J lost 6; bases outside the gene matches: 9. CDR3 sequence reads: CAWSVSRGRVDTQYF. CDR3 DNA: TGTGCCTGGAGTGTAAGTCGTGGGAGGGTGGATACGCAGTATTTT. The full variable domain, rest sourced from reference TRBV30 and TRBJ2-3, is SQTIHQWPATLVQPVGSPLSLECTVEGTSNPNLYWYRQAAGRGLQLLFYSVGIGQISSEVPQNLSASRPQDRQFILSSKKLLLSDSGFYLCAWSVSRGRVDTQYFGPGTRLTVL.

The chain carries TRBV11-3 and TRBJ2-2; D perhaps matches TRBD2 (5 bases). This CDR3 contains 16 residues. V dropped 0 bases and J dropped 1 base, with 9 bases sitting between them. Germline assignment: CDR1 SGHNT and CDR2 YENEEA. The CDR3 spells CASSLDLGRNTGELFF. The CDR3 DNA reads TGTGCCAGCAGCTTAGATTTAGGGAGGAACACCGGGGAGCTGTTTTTT.

V usage is TRBV7-8 and J usage is TRBJ1-2, with 7 bases identical to TRBD1. The germline V gene encodes CDR1 SGHVS and CDR2 FQNEAQ. V shed 5 bases, J shed 5 bases, and the junction held 14 bases outside the gene matches. The CDR3 contains 16 residues. In DNA form, the CDR3 reads TGTGCCAGCAGCCCAGGGGGGGGAGGGGCGAGATATGGCTACACCTTC. Encoded protein: CASSPGGGGARYGYTF.

The chain carries TRBV5-6 and TRBJ2-5, with TRBD1 identical over 8 bases. CDR1 and CDR2 (germline): SGHDT, YYEEEE. The CDR3 is 14 residues long. V was pared by 2 bases and J by 1 base, with 1 base of the junction left unmatched. The CDR3: CASSFGQGQETQYF. The CDR3 nucleotides read TGTGCCAGCAGCTTCGGACAGGGCCAAGAGACCCAGTACTTC.

The J gene is TRBJ1-1, the V gene TRBV7-9; D unresolved. Germline V gene lookup returns CDR1 SEHNR and CDR2 FQNEAQ (reference sequence). The CDR3 totals 11 residues. The ends were cut back, 5 bases at V and 8 bases at J, with 9 bases in the middle. This chain's CDR3 is CASSRAQEAFF. The CDR3 DNA is TGTGCCAGCAGCCGGGCGCAGGAAGCTTTCTTT.

V gene TRBV30 combines with J gene TRBJ1-3, with D unresolved. CDR3 length: 17 residues. Germline values: CDR1 GTSNPN, CDR2 SVGIG (reference sequence). Deletions cut 2 bases from V and 3 bases from J, with 20 bases between. For the CDR3, the DNA is TGTGCCTGGAGTCGAAAATCTCGCCCAGAACGTGGAAACACCATATATTTT. Encoded protein: CAWSRKSRPERGNTIYF.

The chain is built from TRBV5-5 and TRBJ2-3; either TRBD1 or TRBD2 may supply D (5 bases each). Trimming took 4 bases from V and 2 from J, leaving 11 bases between them. The germline V gene has CDR1 SGHKS and CDR2 YYEKEE (reference sequence). The CDR3 totals 14 residues. The CDR3 nucleotides read TGTGCCAGCAGCCCCTTGGGGACCACAGATACGCAGTATTTT. It yields the protein CASSPLGTTDTQYF. The variable domain in full, with the rest retrieved from reference TRBV5-5 and TRBJ2-3, is DAGVTQSPTHLIKTRGQQVTLRCSPISGHKSVSWYQQVLGQGPQFIFQYYEKEERGRGNFPDRFSARQFPNYSSELNVNALLLGDSALYLCASSPLGTTDTQYFGPGTRLTVL.

This chain links TRBV7-8 with TRBJ2-3, with D possibly TRBD1 on 6 matching bases. The length of the CDR3 is 17 residues. Germline V gene lookup returns CDR1 SGHVS and CDR2 FQNEAQ. V gave up 2 bases and J gave up 0 bases, with 15 bases separating them. This CDR3 reads CASSLFGQGPSTDTQYF. The CDR3 region has the DNA TGTGCCAGCAGCTTATTTGGGCAGGGGCCTAGCACAGATACGCAGTATTTT.

The chain employs TRBV11-1 and TRBJ2-2, with 7 bases aligning to TRBD2. Germline CDR1 SGHAT, CDR2 FQDESV (reference sequence). After removal of 5 bases from V and 5 bases from J, the junction contained 8 bases not matched to a gene. CDR3 length equals 15 residues. The CDR3 sequence: CASSQGAGITGELFF. The CDR3 DNA follows: TGTGCCAGCAGCCAGGGAGCGGGGATAACCGGGGAGCTGTTTTTT.